This TCR beta chain was found in a study of blood T cell repertoires in COVID-19. Original methodology: The assay estimated nucleated cells by amplifying reference gene primers. Libraries were prepared by immunoSEQ multiplex PCR; TCRdb keeps only in-frame clonotypes and omits some of them. D and trimming come from the DNA, and the V and J calls and clone size come from that table. Of some 160,000 clones detected, about 90% appear once; the ten largest clones hold roughly 4%. The CDR3 is made up of 15 amino acids. Looked up from germline, CDR1 is LNHDA and CDR2 is SQIVND (reference sequence). Deletions cut 6 bases from V and 6 bases from J, with 20 bases between. This clone was seen once.

The chain combines TRBV19 with TRBJ1-2; no clear D gene. What was sequenced was peripheral blood. The TCR comes from a woman in her 70s with acute or convalescent COVID-19. The CDR3 region has the DNA TGTGCCAGTAGAGGAGTCCCGGGAGCCACTAATGGCTACACCTTC. This encodes CASRGVPGATNGYTF.